This TCR beta chain was obtained from a study of cytomegalovirus exposure and HLA in healthy donors (dated by TCRdb to the late 2010s). At the level of the whole study: According to an earlier analysis of several hundred of the donors, 200 million or so T cells yielded 117 million unique TCR beta sequences and less than 300 Gb of sequence data. Rather than using new phenotypic data, the later analysis identified candidate immune exposures from TCR beta sequences and from how often those sequences occurred across donors. Across approximately 420 genotyped donors of the cohort, an average of about 240,000 unique TCR beta nucleotide sequences per donor were sequenced, and 15% to 20% of those sequences were non-productive. In a later analysis, previously published TCR beta repertoires from 600 to 850 donors were re-analyzed and high-resolution HLA genotyping was added so that TCR occurrence patterns could be studied. Typing coverage varied by locus: roughly 620-640 donors for A, B, C, DRB1 and DQB1; around 560 for DQA1; approximately 610 for DPA1; roughly 450 for DPB1. The study profiled the T cell repertoires of under 700 subjects by immunosequencing and related them to cytomegalovirus serostatus. Every repertoire in the discovery cohort had been generated on one and the same sequencing platform. High-throughput TCR immunosequencing, statistical association of individual TCRs with disease status, and machine learning were combined to predict cytomegalovirus infection status. Along with the roughly 670-subject first cohort, a separate validation cohort of over a hundred different subjects was used. To decide whether each TCR beta V gene segment behaved as functional or pseudogenic, an earlier analysis of some 600 of the donors relied on high-throughput TCR beta sequencing. About five DR-DQ haplotypes were treated as single units for association and clustering because of strong linkage in the cohort. Donor age, sex, ethnicity and CMV serostatus were compiled alongside the repertoire data. The study aimed to test whether signatures of past pathogen exposure could be identified by cataloging public T cell receptors. About 280 gigabases of sequencing data and around 80 million unique TCR sequences made up an early release that covered approximately 620 HLA-typed donors. Among the roughly 400 genotyped donors, roughly 80% belonged to the genetic ancestry cluster associated with self-reported Caucasian donors. HLA typing covered class I and class II loci at four-digit resolution. In a later genetic analysis, genome-wide SNP genotypes for about three fifths of the 666 donors were used, and that subset was treated as a discovery cohort.

Beyond this particular receptor, the publication reports: In an earlier analysis of some 550 of the donors, most TCR beta V segments were observed in productive rearrangements about 87% or about 30% of the time, broadly matching IMGT annotations. Strong co-occurrence of HLA alleles, especially DR and DQ, made assigning TCR associations to individual alleles difficult. According to a later analysis, TCR association rates differed among HLA loci, with DRB1 alleles showing the most associated TCRs and HLA-C alleles showing the fewest. Only TCR beta chains were sequenced in this cohort, and the absence of alpha or paired-chain data limited detectable features. Roughly uniform sequencing depth across donors was assumed in presence/absence analyses, although this assumption may not hold. Because HLA typing was unavailable for some donors at each locus, only the typed subset was used in association tests. A later analysis reported that several top co-occurrence clusters appeared linked to parvovirus B19, influenza, CMV and Epstein-Barr virus. Because counts were too low, seventeen rarely observed V segments, including chromosome 9 orphons, were left out of the earlier analysis of 587 of the donors. In a later analysis, about 17,000 TCR beta sequences were associated with specific HLA alleles at a false discovery rate of 0.05. According to a later genetic analysis, donors in an Asian-associated ancestry cluster had fewer N-insertions in productive TCRs than the roughly 670-donor mean. A further reported finding was that TCR beta sequences accurately predicted the HLA-A and HLA-B alleles for most subjects in the first cohort. According to the authors, the approach could potentially be generalized to other disease states and immunological phenotypes. An association between a missense DCLRE1C variant and V-gene and J-gene trimming of TCR beta chains was found in a later genetic analysis and replicated in an independent cohort. Linkage disequilibrium might explain the correlated functional status among segregating V segments, but an unknown experimental factor could not be excluded. Compared with equally common non-associated chains, HLA-associated TCR beta chains in a later analysis were more clonally expanded and had lower generation probabilities. The study listed approximately 160 TCR beta chains as associated with cytomegalovirus. A group of highly shared sequence variants was considered likely to be a technical artifact of the sequencing pipeline. In vitro tests confirmed that a few of the cytomegalovirus-associated TCR beta chains recognize cytomegalovirus antigens. Immune exposure information for the cohort was limited to CMV serostatus. Cytomegalovirus status was reported to be diagnosed by the classifier with high specificity and sensitivity in both the original and validation cohorts. Because the 87-base-pair reads could not distinguish some IMGT-functional V segments, including TRBV6-2 and TRBV6-3, those segments were excluded. Most TCR sequences were observed very rarely across donors, whereas some public TCRs were present in many individuals. Most CMV-associated TCR beta chains appeared to be HLA-restricted in a later analysis, and the HLA associations seemed to be driven largely by CMV exposure.

The cohort consisted of approximately 670 healthy bone marrow donors. At the time of sampling, all cohort members were nominally healthy, though unrecorded immune exposures were likely present. The donor tested CMV seropositive and was one of the 289 seropositive cohort members. A peripheral blood sample was collected from each donor, and TCR beta sequencing was performed on peripheral blood mononuclear cells. Genomic DNA extraction from the blood cell samples was performed with the Qiagen DNeasy Blood Extraction Kit. The CDR3, cysteine through phenylalanine, is 14 amino acids long. The retained sequence is limited to the CDR3, 42 bases, with the frame set at the first base. Germline trimming: 10 bases from V, 6 bases from J; junction bases outside gene matches: 14. CDR1 is given as SGHNT and CDR2 as YENEEA, both from the germline V gene. As for this clone: Its antigen is still unknown. No qualities accompany the bases; no much larger clone lies one base away.

Library prep was done by the immunoSEQ multiplex PCR assay. The multiplex PCR relied on a mix of 60 forward primers for TCR Vbeta segments and 13 reverse primers for TCR Jbeta segments. The CDR3 region of rearranged TCR beta genes was amplified from genomic DNA by a multiplex PCR assay. Amplified TCR beta libraries were sequenced as 87-base-pair reads on the Illumina HiSeq System. The published analysis was carried out like this. A later analysis tallied roughly 80 million unique TCR beta chains across the 600 to 700 repertoires, and around 12 million of those chains were shared by two or more donors. Raw reads were error-corrected and collapsed into unique sequences with a nearest-neighbor algorithm that merged closely related sequences to remove PCR and sequencing errors. Alignment of CDR3 sequences to IMGT reference sequences was used to assign V, D and J gene segments. Each retained sequence needed at least a six-nucleotide match to both a V gene segment and a J gene segment. A rearrangement was called productive if the CDR3 had no stop codons and remained in frame with V and J, and every other rearrangement was called non-productive. CDR3 was defined according to IMGT convention as the region running from the second conserved V-encoded cysteine to the conserved J-encoded phenylalanine. In an earlier analysis of 587 of the donors, sequences lacking an unambiguous match to a single V gene segment were excluded. In an earlier analysis of approximately 610 of the donors, V segments were called functional above 56.7% productive rearrangements and were called segregating when the between-donor standard deviation exceeded 5%. To diagnose cytomegalovirus status from the catalog of TCR beta chain sequences, a statistical classification framework was built. V and J gene assignment, in a later analysis, came from comparing TCR nucleotide sequences with IMGT/GENE-DB human TR gene sequences. In a later analysis, CDR3 sequences and most-parsimonious VDJ recombination scenarios were assigned using the TCRdist pipeline. In a later analysis, each TCR beta chain was defined by its CDR3 amino acid sequence together with its V-gene family, and reads without a unique V-gene family were excluded. A later analysis removed several hundred highly shared, low-generation-probability nucleotide sequences to deal with suspected cross-contamination and a sequencing artifact. In a later analysis, a clonal expansion index was calculated for each public chain from normalized within-repertoire ranks of inferred template counts. In a later analysis, generation probabilities were computed using a VDJ recombination model fitted to out-of-frame rearrangements, and the results were checked against IGoR. In a later analysis, hypergeometric tests were used to score TCR-TCR, TCR-HLA and TCR-CMV co-occurrence, with a repertoire-size bias correction applied to TCR pairs. A later analysis estimated false discovery rates by permuting HLA or CMV assignments 20 times. In a later analysis, co-occurring TCRs were grouped with DBSCAN, and TCRdist sequence similarity was added when clustering was performed within HLA-allele-positive subsets. For co-occurrence clustering, repertoires with fewer than 30,000 or more than 120,000 public chains were excluded, along with five or six repertoires with anomalous nucleotide sharing. TCRdb's version of the immuneACCESS table is confined to in-frame rearrangements and falls short of the full clone set. An unresolved V gene accounts for under half of the shortfall where checked; the remainder is of unknown origin. Clone size and V and J calls were adopted from that table, with D and trimming inferred from the DNA. The sample profile shows roughly 170,000 clones; around 84% of them were found once. The top ten hold more than 0.95% of the sample.

The source is a girl aged 2 to 9 in good health and CMV-seropositive. The sequence links TRBV11-3 to TRBJ1-1; 7 bases in the junction line up with TRBD1. The sample was PBMCs. The CDR3 loop reads CATPETGPRAEAFF. The DNA is TGTGCCACCCCAGAGACAGGGCCGCGTGCTGAAGCTTTCTTT. Here the CDR3 is joined to the reference TRBV11-3 and TRBJ1-1 genes, and the full variable domain is: EAGVVQSPRYKIIEKKQPVAFWCNPISGHNTLYWYLQNLGQGPELLIRYENEEAVDDSQLPKDRFSAERLKGVDSTLKIQPAELGDSAVYLCATPETGPRAEAFFGQGTRLTVV.